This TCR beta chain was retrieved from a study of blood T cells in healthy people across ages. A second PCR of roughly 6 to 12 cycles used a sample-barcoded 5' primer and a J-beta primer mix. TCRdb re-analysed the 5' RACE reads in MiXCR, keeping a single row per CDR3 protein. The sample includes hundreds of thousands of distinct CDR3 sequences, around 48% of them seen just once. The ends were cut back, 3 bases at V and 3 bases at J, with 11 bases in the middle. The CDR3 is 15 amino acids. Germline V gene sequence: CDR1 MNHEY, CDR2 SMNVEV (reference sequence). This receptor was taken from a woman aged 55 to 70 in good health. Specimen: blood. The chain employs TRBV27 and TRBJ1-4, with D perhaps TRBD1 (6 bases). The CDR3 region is CASSLMGAANEKLFF. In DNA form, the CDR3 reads TGTGCCAGCAGTTTGATGGGGGCGGCTAATGAAAAACTGTTTTTT.